This T cell receptor (beta chain) was obtained from a study of identical twins. TCRdb reprocessed the 5' RACE reads with MiXCR, giving one entry per CDR3 protein. The sample has about 700,000 distinct CDR3 sequences, 8.5% to 9% seen once. V was pared by 5 bases and J by 3 bases, with 10 bases between. The CDR3 covers 13 residues. From germline, CDR1 is SGHAT and CDR2 FQDESV (reference sequence). The same specimen was also included in a second study, on yellow fever vaccine responses in identical twins.

This receptor was identified in a woman aged 18-29 years in good health. The V and J genes are TRBV11-1 and TRBJ1-1, with unresolved D. The material sequenced was PBMCs. In DNA, the CDR3 is TGTGCCAGCAGCCTTTATTTAGACACTGAAGCTTTCTTT. Protein sequence: CASSLYLDTEAFF.